A single sample is the source of the 9 T cell receptor beta chains below, sequenced in a study of early T cells in non-severe SARS-CoV-2 infection. TCRdb fed the 5' RACE reads into MiXCR, producing one record per CDR3 protein. Of tens of thousands of distinct CDR3 sequences in the sample, approximately 14% were seen once. This material consisted of whole blood, taken at baseline. The receptors derive from an adult who was a healthcare worker with PCR-confirmed SARS-CoV-2 infection or an uninfected control (not recorded which).

The CDR3 region is CASSQKFQGARDTQYF. CDR3 bases: TGCGCCAGCAGCCAAAAGTTCCAGGGGGCTAGGGATACGCAGTATTTT. V is TRBV4-1 and J is TRBJ2-3; 8 bases agree with TRBD1. Germline CDR1 is MGHRA and CDR2 is YSYEKL. Unmatched junction bases numbered 10, after V lost 2 bases and J lost 6 bases. The CDR3 consists of 16 residues.

The V and J genes are TRBV7-2 and TRBJ2-7; tentative D call: TRBD1 (6 bases). V lost 4 bases to trimming and J lost 3 bases, with 16 bases between them. The CDR3 has 15 amino acids. Germline CDR1 reads SGHTA; CDR2 reads FQGNSA. This chain's CDR3 is CASSSQPGQYYEQYF. The CDR3 DNA reads TGTGCCAGCAGCTCCCAGCCGGGACAATACTACGAGCAGTACTTC.

This clonotype appeared a few times. The gene calls are TRBV6-6 and TRBJ1-6; D not certain. Trimming cost V 2 bases and J 9 bases, with 17 bases left between them. This CDR3 is built from 16 residues. Germline-derived CDR1 and CDR2 are MNHNY and SVGAGI (reference sequence). This CDR3 is CASSYTPGPLGSPLHF. The CDR3 nucleotides are TGTGCCAGCAGTTACACACCGGGTCCACTCGGTTCACCCCTCCACTTT.

As DNA, the CDR3 is TGTGCCAGCAGCCCGGTGGCTGGTTCTAACTATGGCTACACCTTC. It encodes CASSPVAGSNYGYTF. The V gene is TRBV7-6, the J gene TRBJ1-2, with D uncertain. CDR1 and CDR2 from the germline V gene are SGHVS and FNYEAQ. V lost 5 bases and J lost 0, with 13 bases in between. The CDR3 is 15 amino acids.

V is TRBV2 and J is TRBJ1-1; the match to TRBD1 covers 7 bases. The CDR3 covers 15 residues. Trimming removed 10 bases from V and 3 bases from J; junction bases left unmatched: 14. Germline-derived CDR1 and CDR2 are SNHLY and FYNNEI. The CDR3 loop is CATLSSRDSHTEAFF. The DNA for the CDR3 is TGTGCCACCTTATCTTCGCGGGACAGCCACACTGAAGCTTTCTTT. Full variable domain (missing parts from reference TRBV2 and TRBJ1-1): EPEVTQTPSHQVTQMGQEVILRCVPISNHLYFYWYRQILGQKVEFLVSFYNNEISEKSEIFDDQFSVERPDGSNFTLKIRSTKLEDSAMYFCATLSSRDSHTEAFFGQGTRLTVV.

The sample holds many counts of this clonotype. The rearrangement joins TRBV6-4 to TRBJ2-7, with unresolved D. The CDR3 runs 14 residues. CDR1 is MRHNA, CDR2 SNTAGT, per germline. Trimming cost V 11 bases and J 3 bases, with 20 bases left between them. Here the CDR3 reads CAAGLGPQDYEQYF. In nucleotides, the CDR3 is TGTGCCGCCGGATTGGGTCCCCAGGACTACGAGCAGTACTTC.

A few counts support this clonotype. The chain combines TRBV29-1 with TRBJ2-5; D remains unclear. Germline CDR1 SQVTM, CDR2 ANQGSEA. V lost 2 bases and J lost 2, with 9 bases in between. There are 13 residues in the CDR3. DNA for the CDR3: TGCAGCGTTGAACCTCAGGTGCAAGAGACCCAGTACTTC. Translated, it gives CSVEPQVQETQYF.

The CDR3 DNA sequence: TGTGCCAGCAGTTTAGTGTCCCGAGGGGCTTACGAGCAGTACTTC. Protein: CASSLVSRGAYEQYF. The J gene is TRBJ2-7, the V gene TRBV28, with D perhaps matching TRBD1 or TRBD2 (5 bases each). CDR3 length equals 15 residues. V lost 2 bases, J lost 4 bases, and 15 bases lay in between. Germline lookup yields CDR1 MDHEN and CDR2 SYDVKM.

This clonotype was picked up a small number of times. The chain combines TRBV7-2 with TRBJ2-7; D gene unclear. This CDR3 contains 14 residues. Per germline, CDR1 SGHTA and CDR2 FQGNSA. Trimming left V 5 bases short and J 3 bases short, with 14 bases between. The chain's CDR3 is CASSPRPGGYEQYF. For the CDR3, the DNA is TGTGCCAGCAGCCCCCGACCCGGCGGCTACGAGCAGTACTTC.